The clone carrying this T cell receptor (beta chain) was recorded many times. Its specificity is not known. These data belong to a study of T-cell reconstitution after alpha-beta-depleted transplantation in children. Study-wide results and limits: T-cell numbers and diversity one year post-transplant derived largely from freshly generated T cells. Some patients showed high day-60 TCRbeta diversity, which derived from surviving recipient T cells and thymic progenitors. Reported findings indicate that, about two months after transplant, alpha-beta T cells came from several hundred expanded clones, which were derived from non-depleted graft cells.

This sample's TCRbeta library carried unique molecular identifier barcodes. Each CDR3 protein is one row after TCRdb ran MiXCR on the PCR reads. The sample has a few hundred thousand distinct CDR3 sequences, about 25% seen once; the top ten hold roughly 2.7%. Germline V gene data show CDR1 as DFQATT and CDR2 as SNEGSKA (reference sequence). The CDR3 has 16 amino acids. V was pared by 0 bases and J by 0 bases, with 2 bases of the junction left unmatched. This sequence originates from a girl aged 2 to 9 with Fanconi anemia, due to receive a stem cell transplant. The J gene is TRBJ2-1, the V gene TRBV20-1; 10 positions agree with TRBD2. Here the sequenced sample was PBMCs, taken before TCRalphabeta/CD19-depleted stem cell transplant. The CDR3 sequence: CSARDPSGSSYNEQFF. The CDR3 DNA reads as TGCAGTGCTAGAGATCCTAGCGGGAGCTCCTACAATGAGCAGTTCTTC.